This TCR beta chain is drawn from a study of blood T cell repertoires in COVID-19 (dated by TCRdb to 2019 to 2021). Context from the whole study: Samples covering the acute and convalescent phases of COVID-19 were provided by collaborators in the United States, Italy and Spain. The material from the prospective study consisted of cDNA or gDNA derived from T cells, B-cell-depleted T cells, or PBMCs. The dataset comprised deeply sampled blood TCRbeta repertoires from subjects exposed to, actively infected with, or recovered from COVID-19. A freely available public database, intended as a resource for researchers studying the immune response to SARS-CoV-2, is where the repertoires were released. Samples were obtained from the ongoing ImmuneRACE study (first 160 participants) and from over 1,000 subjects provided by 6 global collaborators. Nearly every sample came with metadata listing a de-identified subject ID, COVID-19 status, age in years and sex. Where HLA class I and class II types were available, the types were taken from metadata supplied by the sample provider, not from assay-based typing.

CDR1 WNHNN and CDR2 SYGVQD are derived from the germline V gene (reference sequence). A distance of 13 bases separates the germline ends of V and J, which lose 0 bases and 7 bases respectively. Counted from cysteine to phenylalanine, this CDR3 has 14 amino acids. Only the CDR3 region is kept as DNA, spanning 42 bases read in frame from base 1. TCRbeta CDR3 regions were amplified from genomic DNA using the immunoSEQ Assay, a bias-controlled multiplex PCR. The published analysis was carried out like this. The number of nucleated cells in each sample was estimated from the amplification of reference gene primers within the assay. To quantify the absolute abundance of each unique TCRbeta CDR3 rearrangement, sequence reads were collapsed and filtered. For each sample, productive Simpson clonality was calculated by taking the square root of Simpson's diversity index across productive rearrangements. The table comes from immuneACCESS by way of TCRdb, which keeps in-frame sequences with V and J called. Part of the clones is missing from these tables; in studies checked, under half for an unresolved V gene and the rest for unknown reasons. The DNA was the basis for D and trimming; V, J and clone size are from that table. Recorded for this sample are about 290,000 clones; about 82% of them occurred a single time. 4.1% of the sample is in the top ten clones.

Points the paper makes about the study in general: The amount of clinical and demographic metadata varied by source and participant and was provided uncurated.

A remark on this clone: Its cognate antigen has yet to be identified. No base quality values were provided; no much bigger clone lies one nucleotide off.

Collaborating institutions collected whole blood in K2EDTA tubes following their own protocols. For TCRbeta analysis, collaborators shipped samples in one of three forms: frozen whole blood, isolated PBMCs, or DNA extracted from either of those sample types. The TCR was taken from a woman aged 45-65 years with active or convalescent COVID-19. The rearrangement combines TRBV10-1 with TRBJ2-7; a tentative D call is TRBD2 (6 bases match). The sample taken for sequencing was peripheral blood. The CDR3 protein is CASSESGGRGEQYF. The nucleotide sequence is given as TGCGCCAGCAGTGAGTCCGGGGGACGGGGTGAGCAGTACTTC.